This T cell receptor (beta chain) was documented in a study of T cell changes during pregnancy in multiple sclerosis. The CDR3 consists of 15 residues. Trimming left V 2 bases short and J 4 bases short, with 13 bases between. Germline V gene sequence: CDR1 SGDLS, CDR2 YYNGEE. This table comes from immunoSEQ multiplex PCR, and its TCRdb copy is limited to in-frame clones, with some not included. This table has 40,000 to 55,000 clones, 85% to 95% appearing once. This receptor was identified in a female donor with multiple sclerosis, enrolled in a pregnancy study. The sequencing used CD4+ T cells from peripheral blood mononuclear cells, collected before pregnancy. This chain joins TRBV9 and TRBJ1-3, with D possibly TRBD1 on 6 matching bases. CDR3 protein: CASSVRGGRGNTIYF. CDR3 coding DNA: TGTGCCAGCAGCGTGAGGGGGGGGCGAGGAAACACCATATATTTT.